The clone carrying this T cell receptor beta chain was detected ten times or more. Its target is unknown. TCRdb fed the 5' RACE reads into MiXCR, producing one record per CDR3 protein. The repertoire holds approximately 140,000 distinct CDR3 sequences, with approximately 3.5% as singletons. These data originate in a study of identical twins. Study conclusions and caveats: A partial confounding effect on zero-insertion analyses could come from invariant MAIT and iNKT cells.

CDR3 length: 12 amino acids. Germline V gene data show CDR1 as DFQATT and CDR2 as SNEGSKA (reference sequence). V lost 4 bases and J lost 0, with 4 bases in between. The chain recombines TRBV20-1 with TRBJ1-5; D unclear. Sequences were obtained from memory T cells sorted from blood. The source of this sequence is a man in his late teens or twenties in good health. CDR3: CSAKYSNQPQHF. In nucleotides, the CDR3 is TGCAGTGCTAAATATAGCAATCAGCCCCAGCATTTT.